What follows are 2 T cell receptor beta chains derived from one specimen sequenced in a study of blood T cells in healthy people across ages. The authors ran a second PCR of about 6 to 11 cycles using a sample-barcoded 5' primer and a J-beta primer mix. TCRdb ran MiXCR on the 5' RACE reads and lists one entry per CDR3 protein. The data hold some 1.6 million distinct CDR3 sequences, with 30% to 35% observed a single time. The specimen sequenced was blood. Receptor source: a woman in her twenties or thirties in good health.

Here the CDR3 reads CSAREDGTQNTEAFF. CDR3 coding DNA: TGCAGTGCTAGGGAGGACGGAACCCAGAACACTGAAGCTTTCTTT. The V gene is TRBV20-1, the J gene TRBJ1-1, with D unclear. Trimming removed 3 bases at V and 1 base at J, with 15 bases between. The CDR3 contains 15 residues. Germline lookup yields CDR1 DFQATT and CDR2 SNEGSKA (reference sequence).

The CDR3 DNA reads TGTGCCAGCAGCTTCAGGCGAGAGCGCGAGCAGTACTTC. As protein: CASSFRREREQYF. J is TRBJ2-7 and V is TRBV7-7; no definite D call. Germline lookup yields CDR1 SSHAT and CDR2 FNYEAQ (reference sequence). V lost 3 bases and J lost 6, with 12 bases in between. The CDR3 sequence is 13 residues long.